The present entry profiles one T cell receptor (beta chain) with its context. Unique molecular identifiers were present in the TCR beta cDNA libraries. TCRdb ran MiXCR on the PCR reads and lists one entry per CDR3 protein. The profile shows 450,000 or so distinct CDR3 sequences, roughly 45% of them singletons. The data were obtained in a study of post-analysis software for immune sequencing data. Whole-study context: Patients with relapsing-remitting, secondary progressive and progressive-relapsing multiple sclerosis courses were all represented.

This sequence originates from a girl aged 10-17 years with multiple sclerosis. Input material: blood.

This CDR3 reads CASRSGLASYNEQFF. The CDR3, as DNA: TGTGCCAGCAGATCGGGACTAGCGAGCTACAATGAGCAGTTCTTC. The rearrangement joins TRBV5-5 to TRBJ2-1, with 10 bases aligning to TRBD2. Per the germline V gene, CDR1 is SGHKS and CDR2 is YYEKEE (reference sequence). This CDR3 comprises 15 residues. V was clipped by 5 bases and J by 3 bases; unmatched bases: 5.